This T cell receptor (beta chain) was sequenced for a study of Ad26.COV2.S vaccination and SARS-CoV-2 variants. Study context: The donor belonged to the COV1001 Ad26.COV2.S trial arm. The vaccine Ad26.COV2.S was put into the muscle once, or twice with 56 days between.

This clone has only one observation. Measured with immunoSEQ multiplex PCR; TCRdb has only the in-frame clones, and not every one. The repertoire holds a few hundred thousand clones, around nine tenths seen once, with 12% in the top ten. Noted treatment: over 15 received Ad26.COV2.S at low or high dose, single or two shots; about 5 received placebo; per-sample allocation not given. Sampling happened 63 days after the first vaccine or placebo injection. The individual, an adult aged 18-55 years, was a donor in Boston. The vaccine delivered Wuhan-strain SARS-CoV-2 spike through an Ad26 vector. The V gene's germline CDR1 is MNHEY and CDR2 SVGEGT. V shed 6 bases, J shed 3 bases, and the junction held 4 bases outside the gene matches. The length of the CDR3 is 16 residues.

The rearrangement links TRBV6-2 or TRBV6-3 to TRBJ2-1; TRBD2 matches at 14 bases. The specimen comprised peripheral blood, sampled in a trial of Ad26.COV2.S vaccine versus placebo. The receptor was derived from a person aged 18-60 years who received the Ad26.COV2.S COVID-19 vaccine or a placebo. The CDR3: CASSSTSGRDYNEQFF. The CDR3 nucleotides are TGTGCCAGCAGCTCGACTAGCGGGAGGGACTACAATGAGCAGTTCTTC.